This T cell receptor beta chain was sequenced for a study of blood T cell repertoires in COVID-19. Source study methods: Using reference gene primer amplification, nucleated cell counts were estimated. This table comes from immunoSEQ multiplex PCR, and its TCRdb copy is limited to in-frame clones, with some not included. That table gives V, J and clone size, and the DNA gave D and trimming. The table shows some 160,000 clones, with around 89% occurring only once. CDR1 is SQVTM and CDR2 is ANQGSEA in the germline V gene. This CDR3 has 14 amino acids. V was trimmed by 6 bases and J by 0 bases, leaving 15 bases between them.

The chain joins TRBV29-1 to TRBJ2-7; D call uncertain. Source material: peripheral blood. The clonotype comes from a woman in her sixties with active COVID-19. The CDR3 reads CSVGAGYPSYEQYF. The DNA of the CDR3 is TGCAGCGTCGGAGCTGGGTATCCCTCCTACGAGCAGTACTTC.